Listed below are T cell receptor beta chains from one sample, sequenced in a study of technical replicates of blood from a handful of donors. Only in-frame clones appear in the TCRdb table, and some are missing; sequencing was by immunoSEQ multiplex PCR. The data hold roughly 80,000 clones, with about 92% observed a single time. Sequenced sample: T cells isolated from PBMCs. The origin of the receptors is a human donor in good health. Each CDR3 is given with its conserved first and last residue. Part of the rows lack a size; the others show once, few, many or a class for expanded clones.

>TRBJ2-1|-|TRBV28
CASSHSAVPYNEQFF
>TRBJ2-7|few|TRBV23-1
CASSFTGGGYEQYF
>TRBJ1-3|-|TRBV13
CASRAQDRQSSGNTIYF
>TRBJ2-1|-|TRBV15
CATRRDPPQAGAFNEQFF
>TRBJ1-4|once|TRBV7-9
CASSPGQGNEKLFF
>TRBJ2-7|-|TRBV6-5
CASSFGLAAEQYF
>TRBJ2-7|-|TRBV7-2
CASTIPGYEQYF
>TRBJ2-3|-|TRBV14
CASSRDIPGTLTDTQYF
>TRBJ2-7|-|TRBV7-9
CASSLELAGYEQYF
>TRBJ2-5|-|TRBV5-1
CASSLGVTSGSPPLPQETQYF
>TRBJ2-1|once|TRBV27
CASSWVSGGNEQFF
>TRBJ1-2|once|TRBV6-5
CASSYSTATGTYGYTF
>TRBJ2-7|-|TRBV2
CASSDSGTGGFGYEQYF
>TRBJ1-1|-|TRBV6-5
CASSYRQYTEAFF
>TRBJ1-1|few|TRBV25-1
CASRAGGIAFF
>TRBJ1-5|-|TRBV6-5
CASSYAPGGQPQHF
>TRBJ2-1|-|TRBV9
CASSVGLAGGNSYNEQFF
>TRBJ1-4|-|TRBV19
CASSNLGGNEKLFF
>TRBJ2-3|-|TRBV29-1
CSVELRGGSDTQYF
>TRBJ1-2|-|TRBV27
CASSFTGSNYGYTF
>TRBJ1-2|-|TRBV6-1
CSSFTGYGYTF
>TRBJ2-7|-|TRBV28
CASALNRDNTYEQYF
>TRBJ1-1|once|TRBV5-1
CASSLTGENTEAFF
>TRBJ1-5|-|TRBV29-1
CSVGDREVQHF